The 3 T cell receptor beta chains below come from one sample, sequenced in a study of a mutant IDH1 vaccine in newly diagnosed glioma listed by TCRdb under 2021. The intended sense of this specimen's time point label: week 5, during vaccination. Each vaccine dose was 300 ug of a 20-mer mutant IDH1 peptide in Montanide, given subcutaneously with topical imiquimod. Libraries were prepared through the immunoSEQ multiplex PCR assay. In its TCRdb copy, this immuneACCESS table keeps in-frame sequences only and misses some clones. Where compared with another copy, unresolved V genes explain less than half of these, and the others have no known cause. Across this sample there are tens of thousands of clones, with approximately 86% seen only once. About 3.1% of the sample comes from the top ten. Which antigens these TCRs recognize remains unknown. Sequencing used peripheral blood mononuclear cells (PBMCs), obtained from a glioma patient whose treatment included an IDH1 peptide vaccine. Receptors originate from a woman aged 40-49 years with glioma. Some clones in this sample may be carry-over from other donors' samples.

This clone has only one observation. The rearrangement links TRBV18 to TRBJ2-1, with no clear D. The CDR3 length is 14 residues. Germline V gives CDR1 KGHSH, CDR2 LQKENI. V dropped 5 bases and J dropped 6 bases, with 14 bases sitting between them. In DNA form, the CDR3 reads TGTGCCAGCTCATATGGACCTCCTCTCAATGAGCAGTTCTTC. Translating it yields CASSYGPPLNEQFF.

CDR3 DNA: TGTGCCAGCAGTGTGAACCCGACAGGGAGCTATGGCTACACCTTC. Translated: CASSVNPTGSYGYTF. The chain uses TRBV28 and TRBJ1-2, with 7 positions matching TRBD1. The CDR3 length is 15 residues. Germline CDR1 reads MDHEN; CDR2 reads SYDVKM. V lost 5 bases, J lost 4 bases, and 10 bases stayed unmatched.

The rearrangement uses TRBV28 and TRBJ2-7; maybe TRBD1 (5 bases). The V gene's germline CDR1 is MDHEN and CDR2 SYDVKM. V lost 3 bases and J 4 bases, leaving 10 bases between the germline ends. This CDR3 region has 13 residues. CDR3 amino acids: CASSFRGGYEQYF. The CDR3 DNA is TGTGCCAGCAGTTTTAGGGGCGGTTACGAGCAGTACTTC. The whole variable domain, remainder taken from reference TRBV28 and TRBJ2-7, is DVKVTQSSRYLVKRTGEKVFLECVQDMDHENMFWYRQDPGLGLRLIYFSYDVKMKEKGDIPEGYSVSREKKERFSLILESASTNQTSMYLCASSFRGGYEQYFGPGTRLTVT.